This TCR beta chain derives from a study of cytomegalovirus exposure and HLA in healthy donors. Study observations and caveats: DRB1 showed the most TCR associations and HLA-C the fewest in a later analysis, as rates varied by HLA locus. Segments of the TCR beta V type were, in most cases, productive about 87% or about 30% of the time in an earlier analysis.

Trimming removed 2 bases from V and 4 bases from J; junction bases left unmatched: 13. The CDR3 consists of 17 residues. CDR1 is SGHRS and CDR2 is YFSETQ in the germline V gene. Note on this clone: Its antigen remains unknown.

The PCR made use of 60 Vbeta and 13 Jbeta primers. Here immunoSEQ multiplex PCR was the method, and the copy in TCRdb shows in-frame clones only, minus some. The sample holds roughly 190,000 clones, roughly 80% seen once. The sequenced material came from PBMCs. This clonotype was sampled from a woman younger than 30 in good health and CMV-seronegative. The chain combines TRBV5-1 with TRBJ2-7; 9 positions match TRBD2. The CDR3, as DNA: TGCGCCAGCAGCTTAGCCCTGCCGAGAGCGGGAGGATACGAGCAGTACGTC. This translates into CASSLALPRAGGYEQYV.